This T cell receptor beta chain was profiled in a study of T cells in Graves' hyperthyroidism and ophthalmopathy. TCR beta CDR3 regions were amplified from RNA transcripts. First-round RT-PCR with HTBI primers amplified the TCR CDR3 region. MiXCR was run by TCRdb on the multiplex PCR reads, yielding one entry per CDR3 protein. Of under 350,000 distinct CDR3 sequences in the sample, about 18% were seen once. This clonotype turned up a few times. Its antigen is unknown. CDR1 and CDR2 from the germline V gene are ENHRY and SYGVKD. This CDR3 is built from 13 residues. Deletions cut 2 bases from V and 4 bases from J, with 8 bases between. Study-level results: Model-based prediction identified ophthalmopathy a median about 7 months prior to its onset. Separating ophthalmopathy from stable hyperthyroidism was achieved by a 13 V-J model.

The chain carries TRBV10-3 and TRBJ1-2; D is ambiguous. This TCR came from an older woman with Graves' ophthalmopathy. The sequenced material came from blood. CDR3 coding DNA: TGTGCCATCAGTGAGGTGGGCGTCTATGGCTACACCTTC. Encoded protein: CAISEVGVYGYTF.